One and the same sample provided the 10 T cell receptor beta chains below, sequenced in a study of response to subunit inactivated influenza vaccine. Via MiXCR, TCRdb re-called the RT-PCR reads, giving one row per CDR3 protein. The sample contains around 150,000 distinct CDR3 sequences, about a tenth of which appear only once. Here the sequenced sample was non-naive T cells sorted from PBMCs, taken 45 days after vaccination. Every receptor here comes from a middle-aged man who received an inactivated influenza vaccine.

In its sample, this clonotype was seen many times. The rearrangement uses TRBV29-1 and TRBJ1-1; TRBD1 matches 8 bases. After removal of 5 bases from V and 1 base from J, the junction contained 12 bases not matched to a gene. CDR1 is SQVTM and CDR2 is ANQGSEA in the germline V gene. The CDR3 covers 16 residues. The CDR3 sequence is CSVFDRGIRRNTEAFF. The CDR3 DNA sequence: TGCAGCGTTTTTGACAGGGGCATACGAAGGAACACTGAAGCTTTCTTT.

The V and J genes are TRBV5-1 and TRBJ2-5; 7 bases are a match to TRBD1. Per germline, CDR1 SGHRS and CDR2 YFSETQ. The CDR3 sequence is 16 residues long. With V trimmed by 2 bases and J by 1 base, 8 bases remained unmatched. The CDR3 coding sequence is TGCGCCAGCAGCTTAGTAACAGGGGCGCTCCAAGAGACCCAGTACTTC. This sequence encodes CASSLVTGALQETQYF.

This clonotype has just a few counts. This chain connects TRBV20-1 to TRBJ2-2; the match to TRBD1 covers 9 bases. Germline V CDR1 and CDR2: DFQATT, SNEGSKA (reference sequence). The CDR3 sequence is 14 residues long. The ends lost 3 bases at V and 6 bases at J; junction bases unmatched: 5. CDR3 in DNA: TGCAGTGCTAGCAAACAGGGGGCGGCCGGGGAGCTGTTTTTT. Protein sequence: CSASKQGAAGELFF.

This clonotype was seen a handful of times. The chain uses TRBV10-3 and TRBJ1-5; 8 bases are shared with TRBD1. CDR1 is ENHRY and CDR2 is SYGVKD in the germline V gene. This CDR3 has 14 residues. V was clipped by 3 bases and J by 10 bases; unmatched bases: 8. CDR3 amino acids: CAISDGQGAEPQHF. CDR3 coding DNA: TGTGCCATCAGTGACGGTCAGGGGGCAGAACCCCAGCATTTT.

This clonotype appeared many times. This chain uses TRBV10-2 with TRBJ2-7; TRBD2 matches 7 bases. The CDR3 spans 14 residues. Germline CDR1 WSHSY, CDR2 SAAADI. V was pared by 8 bases and J by 0 bases, with 7 bases of the junction left unmatched. In nucleotides, the CDR3 is TGCGCCAGCCGGTCTAGCGGCGTCTCCTACGAGCAGTACTTC. This encodes CASRSSGVSYEQYF.

This clonotype was detected a few times. The genes are TRBV4-2 and TRBJ1-3, with D maybe TRBD1 (5 bases). Trimming stripped 2 bases from V and 0 bases from J, with 11 bases between. Germline V lookup: CDR1 LGHNA, CDR2 YNFKEQ. CDR3 size: 16 residues. DNA of the CDR3: TGTGCCAGCAGCCAATTACAGGATATCTCTGGAAACACCATATATTTT. Translated, it gives CASSQLQDISGNTIYF.

CDR3 loop: CASSAGALDNEQFF. In DNA form, the CDR3 reads TGTGCCAGCAGTGCAGGGGCCCTTGACAATGAGCAGTTCTTC. This chain uses TRBV6-1 with TRBJ2-1; D is possibly TRBD1 (6 bases). The germline CDR1 and CDR2 sequences are MNHNS and SASEGT. The V end lost 4 bases, the J end lost 5 bases, and 12 bases lay between the germline ends. The CDR3 covers 14 residues.

This clonotype was recorded a few times. The J gene is TRBJ2-1, the V gene TRBV11-1; D is possibly TRBD2 (7 bases). The CDR3 contains 15 residues. Trimming shortened V by 4 bases and J by 6 bases, and 16 bases separated the two germline ends. Germline assignment: CDR1 SGHAT and CDR2 FQDESV (reference sequence). This chain's CDR3 is CASSWGGGPLNEQFF. CDR3 in DNA: TGTGCCAGCAGCTGGGGCGGGGGCCCCCTCAATGAGCAGTTCTTC.

This clonotype has a handful of counts. This chain connects TRBV9 to TRBJ1-4; 8 bases fit TRBD1. Germline CDR1 SGDLS, CDR2 YYNGEE. This CDR3 contains 15 residues. Trimming at V came to 5 bases and at J to 5 bases, leaving 8 bases not matched to a gene. The CDR3 loop reads CASRPGQGLNEKLFF. CDR3 DNA sequence: TGTGCCAGCAGACCAGGACAGGGACTCAATGAAAAACTGTTTTTT. Drawing the rest from reference TRBV9 and TRBJ1-4, the complete variable domain is DSGVTQTPKHLITATGQRVTLRCSPRSGDLSVYWYQQSLDQGLQFLIQYYNGEERAKGNILERFSAQQFPDLHSELNLSSLELGDSALYFCASRPGQGLNEKLFFGSGTQLSVL.

The chain employs TRBV3-1 and TRBJ2-6; D may be TRBD1 (6 bases). Trimming cost V 4 bases and J 1 base, with 14 bases left between them. The CDR3 is made up of 17 amino acids. CDR1 is LGHDT and CDR2 is YNNKEL in the germline V gene (reference sequence). The CDR3, as DNA: TGTGCCAGCAGCCCCCGGACAGACCGTTCTGGGGCCAACGTCCTGACTTTC. Amino acids: CASSPRTDRSGANVLTF.